This passage covers 8 T cell receptor beta chains from one sample sequenced in a study of blood T cell repertoires in COVID-19. Sequenced by immunoSEQ multiplex PCR; TCRdb stores in-frame clones only, minus some. The sample has roughly 45,000 clones, 87% seen once. The sequencing sample was made of peripheral blood. These receptors were taken from a man between 60 and 70 years old with active COVID-19.

The chain is built from TRBV6-6 and TRBJ2-7; 9 bases fit TRBD1. The CDR3 spans 13 residues. Germline V lookup: CDR1 MNHNY, CDR2 SVGAGI (reference sequence). The trim removed 6 bases at V and 7 bases at J, leaving 7 bases unmatched. The CDR3 is CASSLQGAREQYF. CDR3 in DNA: TGTGCCAGCAGCCTACAGGGGGCCCGAGAGCAGTACTTC.

This clone was detected only once. The chain carries TRBV5-1 and TRBJ2-1; the D gene is possibly TRBD2 (5 bases). Germline V gene lookup returns CDR1 SGHRS and CDR2 YFSETQ. With 1 base removed from V and 4 bases from J, the gap between germline ends came to 15 bases. CDR3 size: 16 residues. Here the CDR3 DNA reads TGCGCCAGCAGCTTGAGGGTCGGGTCGGGGTACAATGAGCAGTTCTTC. The encoded protein is CASSLRVGSGYNEQFF.

The chain's CDR3 is CASSTTGNYGYTF. The CDR3 nucleotides read TGTGCCAGTAGTACTACAGGGAACTATGGCTACACCTTC. The genes are TRBV19 and TRBJ1-2; D is possibly TRBD1 (6 bases). CDR1 LNHDA and CDR2 SQIVND come from the germline V gene (reference sequence). Trimming removed 4 bases from V and 2 bases from J, with 8 bases in between. CDR3 size: 13 residues.

This chain uses TRBV28 with TRBJ1-5, with D possibly TRBD1 on 6 matching bases. The V and J ends lost 5 bases and 9 bases respectively, with 20 bases between them. The CDR3 runs 15 residues. In germline, CDR1 is MDHEN, CDR2 SYDVKM. CDR3 protein: CASSPGQSRDRPQHF. The DNA for the CDR3 is TGTGCCAGCAGTCCTGGACAGTCCCGGGACCGGCCCCAGCATTTT.

This chain joins TRBV6-5 and TRBJ2-1; 14 positions agree with TRBD2. The germline CDR1 and CDR2 sequences are MNHEY and SVGAGI. Trimming cost V 7 bases and J 9 bases; bases outside gene matches: 2. This CDR3 is 13 amino acids long. The DNA of the CDR3 is TGTGCCAGCATAGGGACTAGCGGGAGTGAGCAGTTCTTC. Translating gives CASIGTSGSEQFF.

The chain has TRBV4-1 and TRBJ2-7; D gene unclear. Between the trimmed V and J ends, which lost 4 bases and 6 bases, there was a span of 13 bases. The CDR3 has 13 residues. Germline CDR1 MGHRA, CDR2 YSYEKL. Written as DNA, the CDR3 is TGCGCCAGCAGCCGGCAGGTAGGCCCCGAGCAGTACTTC. Translated: CASSRQVGPEQYF.

The rearrangement uses TRBV6-5 and TRBJ2-7, with 8 bases that match TRBD1. CDR1 and CDR2 from the germline V gene are MNHEY and SVGAGI. With 11 bases clipped from V and 3 bases from J, the junction kept 9 bases outside the gene matches. The CDR3 is made up of 13 amino acids. CDR3 sequence: CAASGTGLYEQYF. The DNA for the CDR3 is TGTGCCGCCTCCGGGACAGGACTCTACGAGCAGTACTTC.

The chain links TRBV11-1 to TRBJ2-7; perhaps TRBD2 as D (7 bases). The length of the CDR3 is 14 residues. The V and J ends lost 3 bases and 7 bases respectively, with 16 bases between them. Germline V gene sequence: CDR1 SGHAT, CDR2 FQDESV (reference sequence). The CDR3 DNA reads as TGTGCCAGCAGCTTTGGGGGGGCAGAAGGAGAGCAGTACTTC. The encoded protein is CASSFGGAEGEQYF.